This entry concerns a single T cell receptor (beta chain). Its antigen is unidentified. This entry belongs to a study of blood T cells in healthy people across ages. General study points: Underestimates were what the diversity estimates from one million T cells were considered to be. Changes seen in expanded clonotypes were possibly confounded by donor CMV status left unknown. Researchers report that TCR beta diversity correlated strongly with naive T cell percentage. A greater number of naive CD4+ cells and higher diversity distinguished long-lived donors from aged donors.

A second PCR of 7 to 11 cycles used a sample-barcoded 5' primer and a J-beta primer mix. TCRdb passed the 5' RACE reads through MiXCR, listing each CDR3 protein once. This sample carries approximately 2,000,000 distinct CDR3 sequences, about two fifths of them seen once, and the ten largest clones take 20% to 25%. Trimming took 0 bases from V and 0 from J, leaving 9 bases between them. CDR1 is MNHNY and CDR2 is SVGAGI in the germline V gene (reference sequence). This CDR3 is 16 amino acids long. The receptor was isolated from a human donor in good health. The sample consisted of blood. The chain is built from TRBV6-6 and TRBJ2-4; D unclear. DNA for the CDR3: TGTGCCAGCAGTTACTCGTCTCAGAGAGCCAAAAACATTCAGTACTTC. It specifies CASSYSSQRAKNIQYF.